These 11 T cell receptor beta chains were all obtained from the same sample, sequenced in a study of cytomegalovirus exposure and HLA in healthy donors. The PCR was carried out with 60 Vbeta primers and 13 Jbeta primers. The protocol was immunoSEQ multiplex PCR, while the TCRdb copy is restricted to in-frame clones and leaves out a portion. The sample lists around 170,000 clones; about four fifths were seen once. The sample taken for sequencing was PBMCs. These receptor sequences come from a boy between 2 and 15 years old in good health and CMV-seronegative.

This chain uses TRBV10-3 with TRBJ1-2, with D possibly TRBD1 on 5 matching bases. The CDR3 sequence is 13 residues long. CDR1 and CDR2 from the germline V gene are ENHRY and SYGVKD. Trimming removed 6 bases at V and 5 bases at J, with 13 bases between. For the CDR3, the DNA is TGTGCCATCAGCGGCTCCCCAGGGTATGGCTACACCTTC. Translating gives CAISGSPGYGYTF.

The rearrangement joins TRBV7-9 to TRBJ2-5; TRBD2 might be the D (6 bases). Trimming took off 6 bases at V and 6 bases at J, with 17 bases between the two ends. This CDR3 comprises 14 residues. The germline CDR1 and CDR2 sequences are SEHNR and FQNEAQ (reference sequence). As DNA, the CDR3 is TGTGCCAGCAGTGAGACTGGGGGGTTTAAGACCCAGTACTTC. The encoded protein is CASSETGGFKTQYF.

The chain combines TRBV7-9 with TRBJ2-3; 16 bases are a match to TRBD2. The CDR3 is 19 amino acids. Germline trimming cut 0 bases from V and 5 bases from J; bases unmatched to any gene: 8. Germline V lookup: CDR1 SEHNR, CDR2 FQNEAQ (reference sequence). The CDR3 protein is CASSLARGLAGGPKDTQYF. The CDR3 DNA follows: TGTGCCAGCAGCTTAGCGCGGGGACTAGCGGGAGGGCCTAAAGATACGCAGTATTTT. Filled out from reference TRBV7-9 and TRBJ2-3, the complete variable domain reads DTGVSQNPRHKITKRGQNVTFRCDPISEHNRLYWYRQTLGQGPEFLTYFQNEAQLEKSRLLSDRFSAERPKGSFSTLEIQRTEQGDSAMYLCASSLARGLAGGPKDTQYFGPGTRLTVL.

The V gene is TRBV4-2, the J gene TRBJ2-1; weak D call: TRBD1 (6 bases). Per germline, CDR1 LGHNA and CDR2 YNFKEQ. Deletions cut 3 bases from V and 4 bases from J, with 16 bases between. The CDR3 extends over 16 amino acids. CDR3 DNA: TGTGCCAGCAGCCAGGCGACAGGACTGGTGTACAATGAGCAGTTCTTC. Protein product: CASSQATGLVYNEQFF.

The chain joins TRBV4-2 to TRBJ2-7, with a tentative D call TRBD2 (6 bases). Germline loops: CDR1 LGHNA, CDR2 YNFKEQ. The CDR3 runs 15 residues. Trimming removed 0 bases from V and 0 bases from J, with 9 bases in between. The CDR3: CASSQELARSYEQYF. The DNA for the CDR3 is TGTGCCAGCAGCCAAGAACTAGCCCGCTCCTACGAGCAGTACTTC.

This sequence joins TRBV29-1 and TRBJ1-1; no clear D gene. V was pared by 1 base and J by 0 bases, with 9 bases between. This CDR3 is 14 amino acids long. Looked up from germline, CDR1 is SQVTM and CDR2 is ANQGSEA. CDR3 residues: CSVEGRMMNTEAFF. DNA of the CDR3: TGCAGCGTTGAAGGGAGAATGATGAACACTGAAGCTTTCTTT.

V and J are TRBV7-6 and TRBJ2-5; D possibly corresponds to TRBD2 (6 bases). Trimming took 2 bases from V and 5 from J, leaving 12 bases between them. The germline gives CDR1 SGHVS, CDR2 FNYEAQ. The CDR3 is 14 amino acids. CDR3 bases: TGTGCCAGCAGCTTATGGTTAGCGGCCGAGACCCAGTACTTC. It translates to CASSLWLAAETQYF.

The chain uses TRBV4-1 and TRBJ2-7; D gene uncertain. The CDR3 spans 16 residues. V was shortened by 1 base and J by 0 bases, with 13 bases between the two germline ends. Germline CDR1 and CDR2: MGHRA and YSYEKL. CDR3 residues: CASSQAVQANSYEQYF. CDR3 sequence (DNA): TGCGCCAGCAGCCAAGCCGTGCAGGCAAACTCCTACGAGCAGTACTTC.

This chain joins TRBV6-5 and TRBJ1-1, with a tentative D call TRBD1 (6 bases). Trimming stripped 4 bases from V and 7 bases from J, with 13 bases between. The germline V gene encodes CDR1 MNHEY and CDR2 SVGAGI. The CDR3 consists of 13 residues. The CDR3 region has the DNA TGTGCCAGCAGTTTTCCCGAACAGGGTGAAGCTTTCTTT. It is translated as CASSFPEQGEAFF.

The chain carries TRBV7-9 and TRBJ1-3; D unclear. CDR1 is SEHNR and CDR2 is FQNEAQ in the germline V gene (reference sequence). Trimming took 4 bases from V and 7 from J, leaving 17 bases between them. This CDR3 has 15 residues. The CDR3 DNA sequence: TGTGCCAGCAGCTCCGCATCTCTTGGAGGCAACACCATATATTTT. Translated, it gives CASSSASLGGNTIYF.

The chain employs TRBV7-2 and TRBJ2-1; TRBD2 matches 7 bases. V dropped 0 bases and J dropped 10; count of bases not matched to a gene: 6. Germline CDR1 and CDR2: SGHTA and FQGNSA. This CDR3 has 14 residues. The CDR3 DNA sequence: TGTGCCAGCAGCTTAGCGGCTAGCGGCGACGAGCAGTTCTTC. Amino acids: CASSLAASGDEQFF.